A single T cell receptor (beta chain) is shown here with its context. What it binds is not known. The data were obtained in a study of identifying expanded T cells in peripheral blood. In germline, CDR1 is SGHTA, CDR2 FQGNSA. V gave up 5 bases and J gave up 1 base, with 9 bases separating them. The CDR3 sequence is 14 residues long. Using immunoSEQ multiplex PCR, the repertoire was profiled, and TCRdb retains in-frame clones only, with some absent. The sample yields 81,000 or so clones, 84% seen once. During the collection period, no donor immune events like infections were recorded. Study-wide points: Roughly two-week clone count variance significantly increased as total template count grew. Technical replicates showed around 1.2 changed clones; two weeks 15 to 20; four weeks 19.

Sequences were obtained from blood. This TCR derives from a person aged 18 to 75 in good health. The J gene is TRBJ1-3, the V gene TRBV7-2; D is unclear. The CDR3 reads CASSPGLSGNTIYF. CDR3 DNA: TGTGCCAGCAGCCCTGGACTATCTGGAAACACCATATATTTT.